This T cell receptor (beta chain) stems from a study of shared clonotypes between healthy human individuals (dated by TCRdb to 2018 to 2020). Regarding the complete study: The cohort included a few men and a couple of women between 18 and 49 years of age. Leukapheresis yielded between about 0.9 and 8.9 billion PBMCs per donor. To increase sequencing depth and limit assay-specific biases, different laboratories used diverse techniques to prepare libraries and sequence TCR repertoires. The study deeply sequenced blood TCR repertoires of about 5 healthy adults to estimate repertoire size and the extent of clonotype sharing between individuals. For each donor, CD4 naive and CD4 memory were each given three plates, CD8 naive was given two plates, and CD8 memory was given one plate.

What the research found in general, with its limitations: Higher generation probabilities were observed for clonotypes shared by all four sorted-subset donors than for non-shared clonotypes. Estimated clonotype richness was generally larger for naive than for memory subsets. Sampling was restricted to blood, and TCR repertoires in tissues likely differ from the TCR repertoires found in blood. Because the study included a small number of donors, the genetic and exposure-history diversity represented was limited. Incomplete sequencing was indicated by rarefaction of sorted-subset datasets, despite the large sequencing depth. Based on pairwise subsampling, the degree of clonotype sharing among donors was expected to be affected by sequencing depth. Sharing across a few donors was observed for approximately 5% of naive CD4, about 3.2% of naive CD8, over 2% of memory CD4, and less than 0.45% of memory CD8 clonotypes.

Of note for this clone: Its binding antigen is unknown. No much larger clone exists at a distance of one base, and base qualities are not known.

CD8 naive samples consisted of CD45RO-negative cells that were positively selected for CCR7, yielding a CD45RA+CCR7+ population without TemRA cells. Healthy HIV-negative adults with no recently reported acute infections or vaccinations were included as donors. Every donor was a Caucasian adult residing in Nashville, Tennessee, USA. Blood was obtained by leukapheresis, after which PBMCs were separated by Ficoll-Histopaque density gradient centrifugation and cryopreserved in liquid nitrogen vapor phase. Purity and quantity of every magnetically sorted T cell population were checked by analytical flow cytometry. Genomic DNA was isolated from every sorted fraction and measured by UV absorbance on a Nanodrop 2000c. Using the deep immunoSEQ assay, TCR CDR3 regions were amplified from genomic DNA by multiplex PCR. Extracted genomic DNA from each cell subset was distributed evenly across all wells of several immunoSEQ 96-well plates, and each plate was treated as a replicate. Each replicate PCR for sorted subsets received around 200 ng genomic DNA, equal to 28,000 or so T cell genomes. Purified libraries were quantified with a Qubit 3.0 fluorometer, sized on a Bioanalyzer 2100, and re-quantified with the KAPA Library Quantification kit. Every immunoSEQ 96-well plate was sequenced on a separate single-read 150-cycle Illumina NextSeq 550 flow cell. For the original study's pipeline: Because the immunoSEQ output included only junctional sequences and no quality scores, the filtering could not be the same as the filtering used for full-length reads. Sequences were annotated with PyIR, a Python wrapper for IgBLAST v1.9, using IMGT germline references to assign V/J genes and CDR3. Reads were removed for weak V/J assignments (E-value above 1e-6), missing CDR3, stop codons, out-of-frame junctions, or ambiguous translated residues. V3J clonotypes were defined as sequences sharing the same inferred V gene, J gene, and CDR3 amino acid sequence. Percentage overlap between repertoires was computed as shared unique clonotypes divided by the size of the smaller repertoire. Three approaches were used to assess repertoire richness: RTK rarefaction, the Chao1 estimator, and Recon v2.1 estimates of unobserved clonotypes. Generation probabilities for all TCRbeta clonotypes obtained by the gDNA method from four donors were computed using OLGA. This immuneACCESS table, as held by TCRdb, lists in-frame sequences with V and J called but not all clones. Of the missing ones, under half trace to an unresolved V gene in checked studies; the others have no known cause. The V and J calls and clone size were taken over from that table, and D and trimming were inferred from the DNA. This sample is represented by hundreds of thousands of clones; roughly 98% of them were singletons. The top ten clones comprise approximately 0.33% of the sample.

V is pared back by 1 base and J by 0 bases, with 19 bases lying between the germline termini. Taken from the germline V gene (reference sequence), the CDR1 and CDR2 loops are SEHNR and FQNEAQ. Measured from the cysteine to the phenylalanine, the CDR3 is 19 residues long. The read is trimmed to its CDR3 DNA, 57 bases read in frame from base 1. The rearrangement joined TRBV7-9 to TRBJ1-3, with a weak D call of TRBD1 (6 bases match). Sequences were obtained from naive CD8+ T cells sorted from blood. This sample's cell subset or site label indicates: CD45RA+CCR7+. The sequence was collected from a man aged 30 to 45 in good health. The nucleotides read TGTGCCAGCAGCTTAGTTGCAGGGGCCAAACCCAGCTCTGGAAACACCATATATTTT. Its translation reads: CASSLVAGAKPSSGNTIYF.